A selection of T cell receptor beta chains follows, all from one sample in a study of cytomegalovirus exposure and HLA in healthy donors. Assay used: immunoSEQ multiplex PCR; TCRdb lists only in-frame clones, some missing. Of fewer than 100,000 clones in the sample, around 77% are singletons; the top ten hold more than 3%. Source material: PBMCs. These receptors were obtained from a man aged 35-49 years in good health and CMV-seronegative. Both conserved end residues are part of each CDR3. A D gene is named only where the DNA matches it firmly. Expanded clones are given a class, and other clones once, few, many or no size at all.

>TRBD1|TRBV27|TRBJ1-6|NA
TGTGCCAGCAGTAAAGGGACAGGGGGCGCAAAGTCCTATAATTCACCCCTCCACTTT
CASSKGTGGAKSYNSPLHF
>NA|TRBV28|TRBJ1-1|NA
TGTGCCAGCATAGCCGGGGGGGTTAACACTGAAGCTTTCTTT
CASIAGGVNTEAFF
>TRBD2|TRBV19|TRBJ2-2|NA
TGTGCCAGTCACTCTTCAATGGCGGGAGCTCACACCGGGGAGCTGTTTTTT
CASHSSMAGAHTGELFF
>TRBD2|TRBV14|TRBJ2-7|NA
TGTGCCAGCAGCCCGAATAGCGGGGGGCCCTACGAGCAGTACTTC
CASSPNSGGPYEQYF
>TRBD2|TRBV5-1|TRBJ2-7|NA
TGCGCCAGCAGCTTGGCCGGGGGACTAGCGTGGGAGCAGTACTTC
CASSLAGGLAWEQYF
>TRBD2|TRBV6-6|TRBJ2-7|NA
TGTGCCAGCGGGCCTAGCGGGAGCTCCTACGAGCAGTACTTC
CASGPSGSSYEQYF
>TRBD1|TRBV6-1|TRBJ1-5|NA
TGTGCCGGCAGTCGGACAGGGCCTAATCAGCCCCAGCATTTT
CAGSRTGPNQPQHF
>NA|TRBV18|TRBJ2-3|NA
TGTGCCAGCTCACCCTACGGAATGGCAGGGTCGAGTGCAGATACGCAGTATTTT
CASSPYGMAGSSADTQYF
>TRBD2|TRBV9|TRBJ2-3|NA
TGTGCCAGCAGCGCCTCCCGGAGCGGGGGGGTTAGGGGCACAGATACGCAGTATTTT
CASSASRSGGVRGTDTQYF
>TRBD2|TRBV11-2|TRBJ2-2|NA
TGTGCCAGCTGCCTCCTAGCGGGTGCCGGGGAGCTGTTTTTT
CASCLLAGAGELFF
>NA|TRBV7-9|TRBJ1-5|NA
TGTGCCAGCAGCCCTGGTCAGTTCAATCAGCCCCAGCATTTT
CASSPGQFNQPQHF
>TRBD2|TRBV6-1|TRBJ2-3|once
TGTGCCAGCAGAGAAACTAGCGGAGGTTTTCGTAGCACAGATACGCAGTATTTT
CASRETSGGFRSTDTQYF
>TRBD2|TRBV14|TRBJ2-1|NA
TGTGCCAGCAGTCGGACTAGCGGGGGGGCCTCGATAGATGAGCAGTTCTTC
CASSRTSGGASIDEQFF
>TRBD1|TRBV6-5|TRBJ1-2|NA
TGTGCCAGCAGTTCCTGGACAGGCCTCAATCAATATGGCTACACCTTC
CASSSWTGLNQYGYTF
>TRBD1|TRBV30|TRBJ1-3|NA
TGTGCCTGGAGTGTGGGCAGGGGGCTCGGAAACACCATATATTTT
CAWSVGRGLGNTIYF
>NA|TRBV30|TRBJ2-3|few
TGTGCCTGGAGTGTACAAGGGGCTAGCACAGATACGCAGTATTTT
CAWSVQGASTDTQYF
>NA|TRBV7-7|TRBJ2-3|few
TGTGCTAGCAGCTCCAGGGAATCGTCAGATACGCAGTATTTT
CASSSRESSDTQYF
>TRBD2|TRBV5-1|TRBJ2-2|once
TGCGCCAGCAGCTTCGCGGGACTAGCGGGGTTAACCGGGGAGCTGTTTTTT
CASSFAGLAGLTGELFF
>NA|TRBV7-9|TRBJ2-7|NA
TGTGCCAGCACCCCAGGGTGGGCAGGTTCGCCCTACGAGCAGTACTTC
CASTPGWAGSPYEQYF
>NA|TRBV11-2|TRBJ2-7|few
TGTGCCAGCAGCCTGACGACTCGACGCTACGAGCAGTACTTC
CASSLTTRRYEQYF
>TRBD1|TRBV5-1|TRBJ1-2|NA
TGCGCCAGCAGCCCAGGACAGGGGGTTGGCTACACCTTC
CASSPGQGVGYTF
>NA|TRBV6-5|TRBJ2-7|NA
TGTGCCAGCAGTTACTCCATGGGCACCCTCGTGGAGCAGTACTTC
CASSYSMGTLVEQYF
>TRBD1|TRBV6-1|TRBJ2-3|NA
TGTGCCAGCATGGACAGGGGGTACACAGATACGCAGTATTTT
CASMDRGYTDTQYF
>NA|TRBV7-6|TRBJ2-3|NA
TGTGCCAGCAGCTCTAACAGGGCAGATACGCAGTATTTT
CASSSNRADTQYF
>TRBD2|TRBV27|TRBJ2-1|NA
TGTGCCACCCTCCCGGCGGGAGGCCCCAATGAGCAGTTCTTC
CATLPAGGPNEQFF
>TRBD1|TRBV6-1|TRBJ2-1|few
TGTGCCAGCAGTCCCGGGACAGGGCGCAATGAGCAGTTCTTC
CASSPGTGRNEQFF
>TRBD1|TRBV29-1|TRBJ1-2|few
TGCAGCGTTGAGCCTCCGGGACAGCCTATTGGCTACACCTTC
CSVEPPGQPIGYTF
>TRBD2|TRBV5-1|TRBJ2-3|NA
TGCGCCAGCAGCTTGGTCCTTAGCGGGAAAAGCACAGATACGCAGTATTTT
CASSLVLSGKSTDTQYF
>TRBD1|TRBV19|TRBJ2-7|NA
TGTGCCAGTAGTATTGGAAGCAGGGGGCGATTCCGCGAGCAGTACTTC
CASSIGSRGRFREQYF
>TRBD1|TRBV7-9|TRBJ2-2|NA
TGTGCCAGCGGACTCGCAGGGACAGGGAACACCGGGGAGCTGTTTTTT
CASGLAGTGNTGELFF
>NA|TRBV7-9|TRBJ1-5|NA
TGTGCCAGCAGCGGGGGCCCCAACAATCAGCCCCAGCATTTT
CASSGGPNNQPQHF
>TRBD1|TRBV13|TRBJ2-7|NA
TGTGCCAGCAGCTTTAGGACAGGGTACTCCGAGCAGTACTTC
CASSFRTGYSEQYF
>NA|TRBV7-8|TRBJ1-5|NA
TGTGCCAGCAGCTTAAGCCGTAGGACAGTTAGCAATCAGCCCCAGCATTTT
CASSLSRRTVSNQPQHF
>NA|TRBV19|TRBJ1-5|NA
TGTGCCAGTAGTATACTCAGGTTGGATTCCAATCAGCCCCAGCATTTT
CASSILRLDSNQPQHF
>NA|TRBV5-4|TRBJ1-6|NA
TGTGCCAGCAGCTTGGTGGGTGGCCAGGGTGGATCACCCCTCCACTTT
CASSLVGGQGGSPLHF
>NA|TRBV19|TRBJ2-1|NA
TGTGCCAGTAGTAATCAGGATGAGCAGTTCTTC
CASSNQDEQFF
>TRBD2|TRBV29-1|TRBJ2-7|NA
TGCAGCGTTGAAGGGGGACTAGCGGGACTTCGGGAGCAGTACTTC
CSVEGGLAGLREQYF
>NA|TRBV15|TRBJ1-5|few
TGTGCCACCAGCAGAGACAGGGGCAATCAGCCCCAGCATTTT
CATSRDRGNQPQHF
>TRBD1|TRBV19|TRBJ2-1|NA
TGTGCCAGTAGTATGACAGGGGGCCACAATGAGCAGTTCTTC
CASSMTGGHNEQFF
>NA|TRBV6-5|TRBJ1-1|NA
TGTGCCAGCAGCAGGGACATGAACACTGAAGCTTTCTTT
CASSRDMNTEAFF
>TRBD1|TRBV5-1|TRBJ2-7|NA
TGCGCCAGCAGCTTGGCTGGACAGGGGGGCAGCTCCTACGAGCAGTACTTC
CASSLAGQGGSSYEQYF
>TRBD2|TRBV27|TRBJ2-2|NA
TGTGCCAGCAGTTTATCTGGTAGCGGGCCCGGGGAGCTGTTTTTT
CASSLSGSGPGELFF
>TRBD2|TRBV30|TRBJ2-1|few
TGTGCCTGGGGACTAGCGGGTCCCTACAATGAGCAGTTCTTC
CAWGLAGPYNEQFF
>NA|TRBV25-1|TRBJ2-3|NA
TGTGCCAGCAGTACACAGGGAAGGACGCAGTATTTT
CASSTQGRTQYF
>TRBD1|TRBV10-1|TRBJ2-7|NA
TGCGCCAGCAGTGAGTCGGGACAGGGGTTCTACGAGCAGTACTTC
CASSESGQGFYEQYF
>NA|TRBV18|TRBJ1-4|NA
TGTGCCAGCTCACTGTCTCAGGGCGGAAATGAAAAACTGTTTTTT
CASSLSQGGNEKLFF
>TRBD2|TRBV6-5|TRBJ2-7|NA
TGTGCCAGCAGTTACTCGAGAGCTAGCGGGAGGCCCGAGCAGTACTTC
CASSYSRASGRPEQYF
>TRBD1|TRBV7-9|TRBJ1-1|NA
TGTGCCAGCATCATGGGTGGGACAGGGGCGACTGAAGCTTTCTTT
CASIMGGTGATEAFF
>TRBD2|TRBV5-1|TRBJ2-7|NA
TGCGCCAGCAGCACCGGGACTAGCCCCTACGAGCAGTACTTC
CASSTGTSPYEQYF
>NA|TRBV2|TRBJ1-2|NA
TGTGCCAGCAGTGAAGCGCGGGGACGGGGGGACTATGGCTACACCTTC
CASSEARGRGDYGYTF
>TRBD2|TRBV9|TRBJ2-1|NA
TGTGCCAGCAGCGCGGGGGACGGGGGGAGAGAGCAGTTCTTC
CASSAGDGGREQFF
>TRBD1|TRBV25-1|TRBJ1-6|NA
TGTGCCAGCAGTGGGACAGGCGGGGATTCACCCCTCCACTTT
CASSGTGGDSPLHF
>NA|TRBV19|TRBJ2-7|NA
TGTGCCAGTAGTATAGTTTTCGGACAGCTCTCCTACGAGCAGTACTTC
CASSIVFGQLSYEQYF